The present entry profiles one T cell receptor beta chain with its context. Its antigen is still unknown. These data belong to a study of T cells after yellow fever vaccination. Study results and limitations: Abundant clonotypes from the bulk population could have been carried over as contaminants into FACS-sorted repertoires. A minor fraction of clonotypes spanned both CD4 and CD8 compartments. At under 97% for CD4 and roughly 87% for CD8, most primary-vaccination clones showed up again after the booster.

Synthesis of TCR cDNA relied on 5'RACE template switching, which attached a universal primer site and UMIs. From the 5' RACE reads, TCRdb called clonotypes with MiXCR, one entry per CDR3 protein. The table shows more than 350,000 distinct CDR3 sequences, with about 9.9% occurring only once. Per the germline V gene, CDR1 is SGHAT and CDR2 is FQNNGV. The CDR3 extends over 13 amino acids. J was trimmed by 10 bases and V by 1 base; bases with no gene match: 5. The TCR sequence derives from a young man who received the YFV17D yellow fever vaccine. The rearrangement uses TRBV11-2 and TRBJ2-3, with 7 bases identical to TRBD1. The sample in question was PBMCs, obtained on the day of the first yellow fever vaccination. CDR3 protein: CASSLGQGVPQYF. DNA for the CDR3: TGTGCCAGCAGCTTAGGTCAGGGGGTCCCGCAGTATTTT.